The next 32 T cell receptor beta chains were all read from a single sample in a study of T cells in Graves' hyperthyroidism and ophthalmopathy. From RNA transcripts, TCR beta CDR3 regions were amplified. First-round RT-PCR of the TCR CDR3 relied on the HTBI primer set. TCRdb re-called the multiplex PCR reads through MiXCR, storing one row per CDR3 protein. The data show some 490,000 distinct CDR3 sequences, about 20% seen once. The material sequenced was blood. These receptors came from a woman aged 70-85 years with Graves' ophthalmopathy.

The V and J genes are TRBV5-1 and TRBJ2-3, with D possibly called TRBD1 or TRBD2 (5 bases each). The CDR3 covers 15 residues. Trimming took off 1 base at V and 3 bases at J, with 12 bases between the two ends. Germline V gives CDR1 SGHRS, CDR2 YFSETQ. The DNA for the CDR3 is TGCGCCAGCAGCTTGACTAGAAGGGGTACAGATACGCAGTATTTT. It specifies CASSLTRRGTDTQYF. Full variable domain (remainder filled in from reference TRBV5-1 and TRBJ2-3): KAGVTQTPRYLIKTRGQQVTLSCSPISGHRSVSWYQQTPGQGLQFLFEYFSETQRNKGNFPGRFSGRQFSNSRSEMNVSTLELGDSALYLCASSLTRRGTDTQYFGPGTRLTVL.

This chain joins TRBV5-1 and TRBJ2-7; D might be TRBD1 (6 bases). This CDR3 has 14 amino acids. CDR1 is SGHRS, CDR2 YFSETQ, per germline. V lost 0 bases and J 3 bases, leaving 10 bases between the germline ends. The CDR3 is CASSLEGTIYEQYF. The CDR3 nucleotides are TGCGCCAGCAGCTTGGAAGGGACAATCTACGAGCAGTACTTC.

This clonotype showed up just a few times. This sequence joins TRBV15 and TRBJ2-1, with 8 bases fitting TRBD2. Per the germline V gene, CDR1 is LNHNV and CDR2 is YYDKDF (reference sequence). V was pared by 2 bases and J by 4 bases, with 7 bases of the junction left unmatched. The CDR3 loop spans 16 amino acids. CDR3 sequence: CATSRRGSGTYNEQFF. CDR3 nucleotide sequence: TGTGCCACCAGCAGAAGAGGTAGCGGGACTTACAATGAGCAGTTCTTC.

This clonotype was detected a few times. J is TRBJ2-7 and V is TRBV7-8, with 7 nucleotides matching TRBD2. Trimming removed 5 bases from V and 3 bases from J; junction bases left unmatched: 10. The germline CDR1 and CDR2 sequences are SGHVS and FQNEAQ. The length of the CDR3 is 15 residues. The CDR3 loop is CASSRRAGPDYEQYF. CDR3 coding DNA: TGTGCCAGCAGCCGTAGAGCGGGACCGGACTACGAGCAGTACTTC.

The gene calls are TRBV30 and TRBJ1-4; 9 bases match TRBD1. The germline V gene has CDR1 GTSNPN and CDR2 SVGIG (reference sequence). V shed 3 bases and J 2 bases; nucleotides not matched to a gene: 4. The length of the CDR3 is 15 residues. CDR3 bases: TGTGCCTGGAGCCGGGGACAGGGTACTAATGAAAAACTGTTTTTT. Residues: CAWSRGQGTNEKLFF.

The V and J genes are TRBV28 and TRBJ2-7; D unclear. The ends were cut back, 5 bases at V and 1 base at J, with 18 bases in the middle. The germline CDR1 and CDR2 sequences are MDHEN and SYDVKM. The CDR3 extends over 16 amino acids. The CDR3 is CASSNPPKKNSYEQYF. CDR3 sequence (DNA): TGTGCCAGCAGTAATCCCCCTAAAAAGAATTCCTACGAGCAGTACTTC.

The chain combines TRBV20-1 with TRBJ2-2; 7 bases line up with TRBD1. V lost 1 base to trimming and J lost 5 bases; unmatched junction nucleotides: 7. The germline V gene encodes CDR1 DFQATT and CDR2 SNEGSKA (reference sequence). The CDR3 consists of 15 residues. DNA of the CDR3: TGCAGTGCTAGAGCAGGGACAGTGGGGACCGGGGAGCTGTTTTTT. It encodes CSARAGTVGTGELFF.

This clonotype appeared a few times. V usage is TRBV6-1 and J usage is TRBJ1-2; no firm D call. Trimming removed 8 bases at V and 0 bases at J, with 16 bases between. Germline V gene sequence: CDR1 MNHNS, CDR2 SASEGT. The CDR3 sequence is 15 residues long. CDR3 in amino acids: CASRLMPGANYGYTF. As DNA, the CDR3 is TGTGCCAGCCGCCTGATGCCGGGAGCTAACTATGGCTACACCTTC.

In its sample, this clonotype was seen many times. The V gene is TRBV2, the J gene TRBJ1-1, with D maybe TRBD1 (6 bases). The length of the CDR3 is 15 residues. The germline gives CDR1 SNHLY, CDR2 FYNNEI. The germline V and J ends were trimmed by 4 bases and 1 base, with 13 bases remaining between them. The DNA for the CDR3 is TGTGCCAGCAGTGCGGACAGATATACGAACACTGAAGCTTTCTTT. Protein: CASSADRYTNTEAFF.

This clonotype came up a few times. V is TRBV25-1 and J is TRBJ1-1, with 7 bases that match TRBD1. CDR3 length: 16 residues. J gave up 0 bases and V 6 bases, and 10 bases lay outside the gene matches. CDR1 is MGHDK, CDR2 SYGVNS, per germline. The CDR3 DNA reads TGTGCCAGCAGCCTCCGGGACAGCAACATGAACACTGAAGCTTTCTTT. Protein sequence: CASSLRDSNMNTEAFF.

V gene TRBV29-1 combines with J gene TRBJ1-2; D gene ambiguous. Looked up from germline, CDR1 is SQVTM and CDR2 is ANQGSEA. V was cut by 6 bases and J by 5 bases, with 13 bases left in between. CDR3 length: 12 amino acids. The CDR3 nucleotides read TGCAGCGTAGGTTCAGATTATTATGGCTACACCTTC. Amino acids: CSVGSDYYGYTF.

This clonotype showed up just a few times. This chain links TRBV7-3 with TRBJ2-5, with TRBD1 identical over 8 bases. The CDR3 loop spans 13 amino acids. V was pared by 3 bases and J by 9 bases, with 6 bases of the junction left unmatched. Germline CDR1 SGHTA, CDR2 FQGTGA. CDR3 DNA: TGTGCCAGCAGCTTGGACAGGGTTTCATCCCAGTACTTC. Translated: CASSLDRVSSQYF.

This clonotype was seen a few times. CDR3 amino acids: CASSPRGYGYTF. The CDR3 nucleotides read TGTGCCAGTAGTCCCCGCGGGTATGGCTACACCTTC. The chain recombines TRBV19 with TRBJ1-2; D is undetermined. Trimming pared 5 bases from V and 5 bases from J, leaving 9 bases between. This CDR3 is 12 amino acids long. The V gene's germline CDR1 is LNHDA and CDR2 SQIVND (reference sequence).

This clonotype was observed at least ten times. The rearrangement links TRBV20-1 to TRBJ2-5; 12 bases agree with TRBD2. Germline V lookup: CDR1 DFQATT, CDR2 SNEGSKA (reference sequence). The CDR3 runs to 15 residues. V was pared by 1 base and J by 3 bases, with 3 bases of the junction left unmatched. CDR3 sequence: CSARGLAGAEETQYF. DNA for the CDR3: TGCAGTGCTAGAGGACTAGCGGGAGCGGAAGAGACCCAGTACTTC.

The CDR3 spells CASSFGQGAGYGYTF. The CDR3 bases are TGTGCCAGCAGTTTCGGACAGGGGGCCGGCTATGGCTACACCTTC. This chain joins TRBV6-1 and TRBJ1-2; TRBD1 aligns across 11 bases. This CDR3 spans 15 amino acids. The V gene's germline CDR1 is MNHNS and CDR2 SASEGT. With V trimmed by 5 bases and J by 4 bases, 6 bases remained unmatched.

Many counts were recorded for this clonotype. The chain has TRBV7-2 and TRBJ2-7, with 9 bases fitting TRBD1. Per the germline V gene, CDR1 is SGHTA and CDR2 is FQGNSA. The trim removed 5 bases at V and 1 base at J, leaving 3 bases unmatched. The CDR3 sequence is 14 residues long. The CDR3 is CASSGTGRSYEQYF. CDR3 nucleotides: TGTGCCAGCAGCGGGACAGGGAGATCCTACGAGCAGTACTTC.

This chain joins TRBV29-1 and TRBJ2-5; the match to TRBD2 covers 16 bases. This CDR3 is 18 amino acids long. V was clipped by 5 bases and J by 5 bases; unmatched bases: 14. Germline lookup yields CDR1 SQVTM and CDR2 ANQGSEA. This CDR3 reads CSVSPPGLAGGPRETQYF. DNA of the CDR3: TGCAGCGTTAGCCCACCGGGACTAGCGGGAGGGCCGAGGGAGACCCAGTACTTC.

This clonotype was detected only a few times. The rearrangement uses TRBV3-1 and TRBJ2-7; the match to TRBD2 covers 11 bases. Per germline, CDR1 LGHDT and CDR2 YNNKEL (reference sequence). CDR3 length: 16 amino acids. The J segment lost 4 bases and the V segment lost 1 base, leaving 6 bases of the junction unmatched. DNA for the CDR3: TGTGCCAGCAGCCAAGTTAGACTAGCGGGATTATACGAGCAGTACTTC. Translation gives CASSQVRLAGLYEQYF.

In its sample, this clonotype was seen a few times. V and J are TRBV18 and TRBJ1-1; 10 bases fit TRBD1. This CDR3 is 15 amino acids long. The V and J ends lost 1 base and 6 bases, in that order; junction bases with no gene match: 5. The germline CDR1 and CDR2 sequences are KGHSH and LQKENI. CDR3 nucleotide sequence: TGTGCCAGCTCACCACAGGGACAGGGGATGTCTGAAGCTTTCTTT. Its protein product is CASSPQGQGMSEAFF.

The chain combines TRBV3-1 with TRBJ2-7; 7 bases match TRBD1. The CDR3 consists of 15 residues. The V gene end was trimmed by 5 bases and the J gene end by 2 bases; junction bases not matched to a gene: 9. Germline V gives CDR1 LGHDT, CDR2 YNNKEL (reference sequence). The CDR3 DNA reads TGTGCCAGCAGCTTAATGACCGGGACAGCCTACGAGCAGTACTTC. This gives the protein CASSLMTGTAYEQYF.

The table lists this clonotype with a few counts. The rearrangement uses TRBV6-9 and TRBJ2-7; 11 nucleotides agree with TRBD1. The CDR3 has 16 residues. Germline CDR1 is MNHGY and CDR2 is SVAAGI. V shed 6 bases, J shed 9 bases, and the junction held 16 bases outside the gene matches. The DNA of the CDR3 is TGTGCCAGCAGCCGAACGACACAGGACAGGGGGCTCGGGCAGTACTTC. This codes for CASSRTTQDRGLGQYF.

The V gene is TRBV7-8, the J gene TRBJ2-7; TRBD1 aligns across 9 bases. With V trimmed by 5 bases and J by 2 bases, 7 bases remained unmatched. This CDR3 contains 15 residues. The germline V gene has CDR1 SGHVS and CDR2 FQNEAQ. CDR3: CASSPRQGGAYEQYF. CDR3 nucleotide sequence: TGTGCCAGCAGCCCGAGACAGGGGGGCGCCTACGAGCAGTACTTC.

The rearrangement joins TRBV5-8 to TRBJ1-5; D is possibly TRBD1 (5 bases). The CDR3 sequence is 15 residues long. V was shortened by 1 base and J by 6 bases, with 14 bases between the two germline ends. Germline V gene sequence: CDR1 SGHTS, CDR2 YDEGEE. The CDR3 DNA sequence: TGTGCCAGCAGCTTGATGGGGGGGGATGCTCAGCCCCAGCATTTT. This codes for CASSLMGGDAQPQHF.

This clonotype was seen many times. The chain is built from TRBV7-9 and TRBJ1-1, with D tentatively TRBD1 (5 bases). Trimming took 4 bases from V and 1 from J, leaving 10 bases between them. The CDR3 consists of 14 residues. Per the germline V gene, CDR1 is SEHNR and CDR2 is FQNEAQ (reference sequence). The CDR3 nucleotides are TGTGCCAGCAGCTGGCTCCAGGGGAACACTGAAGCTTTCTTT. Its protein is CASSWLQGNTEAFF.

CDR3 residues: CASSNRDAYEQYF. The CDR3 region has the DNA TGTGCCAGCTCAAACCGGGATGCCTACGAGCAGTACTTC. The J gene is TRBJ2-7, the V gene TRBV18; tentative D call: TRBD2 (5 bases). Germline loops: CDR1 KGHSH, CDR2 LQKENI. The CDR3 has 13 residues. The ends were cut back, 5 bases at V and 2 bases at J, with 10 bases in the middle.

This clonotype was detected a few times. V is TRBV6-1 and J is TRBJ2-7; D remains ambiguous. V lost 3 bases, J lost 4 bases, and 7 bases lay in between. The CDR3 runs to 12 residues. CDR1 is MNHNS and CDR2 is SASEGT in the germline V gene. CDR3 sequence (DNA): TGTGCCAGCAGTGACAACCCATACGAGCAGTACTTC. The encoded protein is CASSDNPYEQYF.

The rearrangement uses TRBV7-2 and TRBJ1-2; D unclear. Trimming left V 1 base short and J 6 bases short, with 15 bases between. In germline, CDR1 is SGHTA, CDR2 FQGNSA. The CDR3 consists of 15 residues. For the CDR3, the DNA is TGTGCCAGCAGCTTAGTTTTTCGGTCCCTCGATGGCTACACCTTC. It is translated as CASSLVFRSLDGYTF. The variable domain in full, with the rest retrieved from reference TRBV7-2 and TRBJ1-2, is GAGVSQSPSNKVTEKGKDVELRCDPISGHTALYWYRQSLGQGLEFLIYFQGNSAPDKSGLPSDRFSAERTGGSVSTLTIQRTQQEDSAVYLCASSLVFRSLDGYTFGSGTRLTVV.

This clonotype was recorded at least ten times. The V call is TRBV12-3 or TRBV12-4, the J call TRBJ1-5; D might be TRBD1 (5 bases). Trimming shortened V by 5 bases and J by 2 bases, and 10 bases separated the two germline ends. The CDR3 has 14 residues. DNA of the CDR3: TGTGCCAGCAGTAATACAGGTGGCAATCAGCCCCAGCATTTT. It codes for CASSNTGGNQPQHF.

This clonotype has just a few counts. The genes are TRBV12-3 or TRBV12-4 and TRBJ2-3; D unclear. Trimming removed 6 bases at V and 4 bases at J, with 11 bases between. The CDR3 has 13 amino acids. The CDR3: CASSPHLADTQYF. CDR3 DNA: TGTGCCAGCAGCCCTCATCTGGCAGATACGCAGTATTTT.

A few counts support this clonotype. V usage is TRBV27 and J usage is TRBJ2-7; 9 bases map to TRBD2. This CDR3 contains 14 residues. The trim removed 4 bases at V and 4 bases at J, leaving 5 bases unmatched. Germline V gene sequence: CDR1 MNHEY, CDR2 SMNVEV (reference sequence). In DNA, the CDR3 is TGTGCCAGCAGTTCTAGCGGGAATTTGTACGAGCAGTACTTC. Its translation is CASSSSGNLYEQYF.

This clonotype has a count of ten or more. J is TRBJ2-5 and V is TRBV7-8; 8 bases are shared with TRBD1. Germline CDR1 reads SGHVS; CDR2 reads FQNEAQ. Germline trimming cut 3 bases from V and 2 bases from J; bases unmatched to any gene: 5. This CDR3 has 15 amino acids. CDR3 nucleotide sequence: TGTGCCAGCAGCTTGGGAGGACAGGGACAAGAGACCCAGTACTTC. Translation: CASSLGGQGQETQYF.

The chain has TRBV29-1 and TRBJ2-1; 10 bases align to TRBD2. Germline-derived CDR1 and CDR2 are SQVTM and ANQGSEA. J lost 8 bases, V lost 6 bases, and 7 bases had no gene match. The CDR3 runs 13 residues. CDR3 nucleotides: TGCAGCGTCGCTAGCGGGAGATGGTATGAGCAGTTCTTC. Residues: CSVASGRWYEQFF.